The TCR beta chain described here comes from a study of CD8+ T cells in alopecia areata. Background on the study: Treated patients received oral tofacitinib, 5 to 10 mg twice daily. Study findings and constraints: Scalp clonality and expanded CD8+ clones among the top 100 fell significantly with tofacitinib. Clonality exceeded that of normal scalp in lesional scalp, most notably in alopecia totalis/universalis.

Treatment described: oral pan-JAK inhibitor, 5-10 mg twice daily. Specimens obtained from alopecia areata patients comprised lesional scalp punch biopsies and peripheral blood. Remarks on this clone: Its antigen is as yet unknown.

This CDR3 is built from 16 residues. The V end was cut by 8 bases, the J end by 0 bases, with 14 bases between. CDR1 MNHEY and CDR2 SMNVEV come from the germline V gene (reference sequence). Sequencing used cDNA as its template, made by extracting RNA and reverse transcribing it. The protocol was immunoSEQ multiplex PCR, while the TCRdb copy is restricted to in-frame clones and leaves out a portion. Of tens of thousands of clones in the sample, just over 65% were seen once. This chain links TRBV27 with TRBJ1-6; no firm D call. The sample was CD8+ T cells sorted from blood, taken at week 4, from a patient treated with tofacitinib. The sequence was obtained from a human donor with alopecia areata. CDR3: CASGLQKSSYNSPLHF. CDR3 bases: TGTGCCAGCGGACTACAGAAGAGCTCCTATAATTCACCCCTCCACTTT.